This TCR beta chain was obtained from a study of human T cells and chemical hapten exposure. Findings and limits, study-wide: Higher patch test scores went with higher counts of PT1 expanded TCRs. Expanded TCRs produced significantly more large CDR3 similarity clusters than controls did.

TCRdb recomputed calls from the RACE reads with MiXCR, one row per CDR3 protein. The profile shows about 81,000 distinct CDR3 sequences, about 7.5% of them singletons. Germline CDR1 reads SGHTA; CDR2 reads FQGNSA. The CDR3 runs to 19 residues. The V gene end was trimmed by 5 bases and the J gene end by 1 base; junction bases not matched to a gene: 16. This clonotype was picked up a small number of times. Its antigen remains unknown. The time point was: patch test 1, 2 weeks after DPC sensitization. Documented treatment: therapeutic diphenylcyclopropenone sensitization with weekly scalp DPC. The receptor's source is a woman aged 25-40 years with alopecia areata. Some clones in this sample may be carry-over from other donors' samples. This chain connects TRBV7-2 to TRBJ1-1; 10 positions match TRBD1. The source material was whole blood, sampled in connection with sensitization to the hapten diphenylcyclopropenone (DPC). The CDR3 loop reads CASSPHYVDRGIWNTEAFF. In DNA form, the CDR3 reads TGTGCCAGCAGCCCCCACTACGTGGACAGGGGGATCTGGAACACTGAAGCTTTCTTT.